There are a few counts of the clone carrying this T cell receptor (beta chain). Original methodology: Amplification of reference gene primers provided the estimated nucleated cell counts. Some clones are missing from TCRdb's copy, which holds only in-frame ones; the method was immunoSEQ multiplex PCR. The DNA was the basis for D and trimming; V, J and clone size are from that table. The sample lists just under 350,000 clones, around 90% occurring once. The data belong to a study of blood T cell repertoires in COVID-19. Study-wide context: Researchers got acute and convalescent COVID-19 samples from the United States, Italy and Spain. PBMCs, B-cell-depleted T cells, or T cells were the source of the cDNA or gDNA that made up the material.

V was pared by 2 bases and J by 1 base, with 14 bases between. The CDR3 length is 16 residues. CDR1 is SGHAT and CDR2 is FQNNGV in the germline V gene. The V call is TRBV11-2, the J call TRBJ1-1, with D perhaps matching TRBD1 (5 bases). The TCR was taken from a woman under 30 who had recovered from COVID-19. The specimen was peripheral blood. CDR3 coding DNA: TGTGCCAGCAGCTTAAAGGGGTCGGCCAGGAACACTGAAGCTTTCTTT. It specifies CASSLKGSARNTEAFF.